This T cell receptor beta chain was captured in a study of blood T cell repertoires in COVID-19. Turning to the study itself: Samples came from the United States, Italy and Spain, spanning acute and convalescent COVID-19.

Methods used by the authors: Amplified reference gene primers provided the basis for estimating nucleated cell counts. Profiling relied on immunoSEQ multiplex PCR, and the TCRdb table lists in-frame clones only, not all of them. V, J and clone size reflect that table, while D and trimming were determined from the DNA. Of 95,000 to 130,000 clones in the sample, around four fifths were seen once. The V segment lost 1 base and the J segment 7 bases; nucleotides outside the gene matches: 10. This CDR3 comprises 16 residues. Germline lookup yields CDR1 LNHDA and CDR2 SQIVND (reference sequence). The sample was peripheral blood. The clonotype was recovered from a man between 70 and 80 years old with active or convalescent COVID-19. The chain combines TRBV19 with TRBJ2-1; TRBD1 agrees at 7 bases. The CDR3 coding sequence is TGTGCCAGTAGTATAGGGTCAGGGGGATTATTTAATGAGCAGTTCTTC. Residues: CASSIGSGGLFNEQFF.